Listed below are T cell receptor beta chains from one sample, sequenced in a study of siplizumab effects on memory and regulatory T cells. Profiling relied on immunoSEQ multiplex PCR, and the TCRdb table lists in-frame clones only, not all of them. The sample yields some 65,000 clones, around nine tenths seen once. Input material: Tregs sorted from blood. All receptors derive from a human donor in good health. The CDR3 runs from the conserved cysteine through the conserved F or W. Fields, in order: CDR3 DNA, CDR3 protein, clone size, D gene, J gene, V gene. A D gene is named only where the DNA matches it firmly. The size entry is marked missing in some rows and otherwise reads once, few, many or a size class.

CDR3 DNA: TGTGCCAGCAGACGACAGGGGGCGAACACTGAAGCTTTCTTT
CDR3 protein: CASRRQGANTEAFF
clone size: .
D gene: TRBD1
J gene: TRBJ1-1
V gene: TRBV6-5

CDR3 DNA: TGTGCCAGCAGTGACAGAGGTGAAGCTTTCTTT
CDR3 protein: CASSDRGEAFF
clone size: .
D gene: .
J gene: TRBJ1-1
V gene: TRBV6-1

CDR3 DNA: TGTGCCAGCAGCGTAGGTCAGGGAAGGGAGCAGTTCTTC
CDR3 protein: CASSVGQGREQFF
clone size: .
D gene: .
J gene: TRBJ2-1
V gene: TRBV9

CDR3 DNA: TGTGCCAGCAGCCCAGGGGCTAGCGGGAGCGATACGCAGTATTTT
CDR3 protein: CASSPGASGSDTQYF
clone size: .
D gene: TRBD2
J gene: TRBJ2-3
V gene: TRBV6-1

CDR3 DNA: TGTGCCAGCAGTGAATATAGCGGGGCCCTCGGCCCCTACGAGCAGTACTTC
CDR3 protein: CASSEYSGALGPYEQYF
clone size: .
D gene: TRBD2
J gene: TRBJ2-7
V gene: TRBV2

CDR3 DNA: TGCAGCGTTGAGGGGTACAATGAGCAGTTCTTC
CDR3 protein: CSVEGYNEQFF
clone size: .
D gene: .
J gene: TRBJ2-1
V gene: TRBV29-1

CDR3 DNA: TGTGCCAGCTCCGCCGCGGGACAAGCCTACGAGCAGTACTTC
CDR3 protein: CASSAAGQAYEQYF
clone size: once
D gene: .
J gene: TRBJ2-7
V gene: TRBV18

CDR3 DNA: TGTGCCAGCAGCTTGACTAGCGGGGGCTCCGAGCAGTACTTC
CDR3 protein: CASSLTSGGSEQYF
clone size: .
D gene: TRBD2
J gene: TRBJ2-7
V gene: TRBV7-2

CDR3 DNA: TGTGCCAGCAGTCCCCGGGACAGGGGAGAAAAACTGTTTTTT
CDR3 protein: CASSPRDRGEKLFF
clone size: .
D gene: TRBD1
J gene: TRBJ1-4
V gene: TRBV28

CDR3 DNA: TGTGCCAGCAGTCCCCGGACAGGGAATAATGAAAAACTGTTTTTT
CDR3 protein: CASSPRTGNNEKLFF
clone size: .
D gene: TRBD1
J gene: TRBJ1-4
V gene: TRBV6-5

CDR3 DNA: TGTGCCAGCAGTGGTGCTAGCGGGAGAGGCACCGGGGAGCTGTTTTTT
CDR3 protein: CASSGASGRGTGELFF
clone size: .
D gene: TRBD2
J gene: TRBJ2-2
V gene: TRBV2

CDR3 DNA: TGTGCCAGCAGTGCAGACCGTACCACAGATACGCAGTATTTT
CDR3 protein: CASSADRTTDTQYF
clone size: few
D gene: .
J gene: TRBJ2-3
V gene: TRBV2

CDR3 DNA: TGTGCCAGCTCAGCCCAACGGGACAGCCGCCAAGGCTACACCTTC
CDR3 protein: CASSAQRDSRQGYTF
clone size: .
D gene: TRBD1
J gene: TRBJ1-2
V gene: TRBV18

CDR3 DNA: TGCAGCGTTACCGGGACAGGGGGCGGTGAGACCCAGTACTTC
CDR3 protein: CSVTGTGGGETQYF
clone size: once
D gene: TRBD1
J gene: TRBJ2-5
V gene: TRBV29-1

CDR3 DNA: TGCGCCAGCAGCAAAGCCGTCCCGGGACAGGAAACTAATGAAAAACTGTTTTTT
CDR3 protein: CASSKAVPGQETNEKLFF
clone size: .
D gene: TRBD1
J gene: TRBJ1-4
V gene: TRBV5-1

CDR3 DNA: TGTGCCAGCTCACCAGTGTCGAGGTCGGGCACAGATACGCAGTATTTT
CDR3 protein: CASSPVSRSGTDTQYF
clone size: .
D gene: .
J gene: TRBJ2-3
V gene: TRBV18

CDR3 DNA: TGCGCCAGCAGCTTGGCCGGTGTCACAGATACGCAGTATTTT
CDR3 protein: CASSLAGVTDTQYF
clone size: .
D gene: .
J gene: TRBJ2-3
V gene: TRBV5-1

CDR3 DNA: TGTGCCTGGAGTGTTAGACAGGGGATCGGCAATCAGCCCCAGCATTTT
CDR3 protein: CAWSVRQGIGNQPQHF
clone size: once
D gene: TRBD1
J gene: TRBJ1-5
V gene: TRBV30

CDR3 DNA: TGTGCCAGTACCCCTTGGCATACGAACACCGGGGAGCTGTTTTTT
CDR3 protein: CASTPWHTNTGELFF
clone size: .
D gene: .
J gene: TRBJ2-2
V gene: TRBV19

CDR3 DNA: TGTGCCAGCAGTCTTGGGGGTCAGCCCACAGATACGCAGTATTTT
CDR3 protein: CASSLGGQPTDTQYF
clone size: few
D gene: .
J gene: TRBJ2-3
V gene: TRBV7-9

CDR3 DNA: TGTGCCAGCAGTCCTCGGACAGGGAGCGGCGAGCAGTACTTC
CDR3 protein: CASSPRTGSGEQYF
clone size: .
D gene: TRBD1
J gene: TRBJ2-7
V gene: TRBV27

CDR3 DNA: TGTGCCAGCTCACCAGTCTTTGGGACCACAGATACGCAGTATTTT
CDR3 protein: CASSPVFGTTDTQYF
clone size: .
D gene: .
J gene: TRBJ2-3
V gene: TRBV18

CDR3 DNA: TGTGCCAGCAGTATCCGGGACAGCGGCATGAACACTGAAGCTTTCTTT
CDR3 protein: CASSIRDSGMNTEAFF
clone size: .
D gene: TRBD1
J gene: TRBJ1-1
V gene: TRBV11-3

CDR3 DNA: TGTGCCAGTAGTATAAACAAAGATCAGCCCCAGCATTTT
CDR3 protein: CASSINKDQPQHF
clone size: .
D gene: .
J gene: TRBJ1-5
V gene: TRBV19

CDR3 DNA: TGCGCCAGCAGCCAAGTCCGGGGAGAGCAGTTCTTC
CDR3 protein: CASSQVRGEQFF
clone size: few
D gene: .
J gene: TRBJ2-1
V gene: TRBV4-1

CDR3 DNA: TGTGCCAGCAGCCCCCCGGGGGGGGGACCGAGTGGCTACACCTTC
CDR3 protein: CASSPPGGGPSGYTF
clone size: .
D gene: .
J gene: TRBJ1-2
V gene: TRBV7-9